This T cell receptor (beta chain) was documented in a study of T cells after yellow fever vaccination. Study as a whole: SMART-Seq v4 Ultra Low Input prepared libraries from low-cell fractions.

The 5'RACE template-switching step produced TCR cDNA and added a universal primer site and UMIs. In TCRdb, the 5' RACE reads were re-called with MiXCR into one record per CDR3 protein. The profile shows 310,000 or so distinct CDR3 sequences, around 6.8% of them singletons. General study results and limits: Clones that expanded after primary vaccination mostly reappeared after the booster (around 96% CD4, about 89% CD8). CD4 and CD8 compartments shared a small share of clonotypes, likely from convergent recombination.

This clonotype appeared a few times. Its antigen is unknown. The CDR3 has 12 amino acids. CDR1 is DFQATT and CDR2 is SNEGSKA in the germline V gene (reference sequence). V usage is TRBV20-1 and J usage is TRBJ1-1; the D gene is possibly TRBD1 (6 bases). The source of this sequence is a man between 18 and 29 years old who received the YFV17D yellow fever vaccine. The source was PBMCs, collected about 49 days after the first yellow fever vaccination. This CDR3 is CSLQGMSTEAFF. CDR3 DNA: TGCAGCCTACAGGGAATGAGCACTGAAGCTTTCTTT.